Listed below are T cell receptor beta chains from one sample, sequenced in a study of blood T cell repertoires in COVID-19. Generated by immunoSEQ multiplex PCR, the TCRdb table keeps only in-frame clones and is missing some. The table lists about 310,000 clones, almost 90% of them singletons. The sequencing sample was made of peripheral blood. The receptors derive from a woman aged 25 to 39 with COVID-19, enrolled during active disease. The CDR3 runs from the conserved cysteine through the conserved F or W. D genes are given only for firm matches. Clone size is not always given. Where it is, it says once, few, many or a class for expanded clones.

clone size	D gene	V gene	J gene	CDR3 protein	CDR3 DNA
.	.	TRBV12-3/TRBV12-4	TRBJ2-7	CASSFGVGEQYF	TGTGCCAGCAGTTTCGGGGTCGGCGAGCAGTACTTC
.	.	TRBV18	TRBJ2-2	CASSPGRADTGELFF	TGTGCCAGCTCACCAGGCAGGGCGGACACCGGGGAGCTGTTTTTT
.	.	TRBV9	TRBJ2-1	CASSVVLASNEQFF	TGTGCCAGCAGCGTAGTCTTGGCTTCGAACGAGCAGTTCTTC
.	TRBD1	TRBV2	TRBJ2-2	CASSRDRATSNTGELFF	TGTGCCAGCAGTAGGGACAGGGCAACTTCGAACACCGGGGAGCTGTTTTTT
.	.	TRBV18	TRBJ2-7	CASSPREVDEQYF	TGTGCCAGCTCACCGCGGGAAGTCGACGAGCAGTACTTC
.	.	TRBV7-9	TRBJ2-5	CASSRAGSQETQYF	TGTGCCAGCAGCCGAGCAGGCAGCCAAGAGACCCAGTACTTC
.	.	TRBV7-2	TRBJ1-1	CASGLSPGTEAFF	TGTGCCAGCGGCTTATCTCCGGGGACTGAAGCTTTCTTT
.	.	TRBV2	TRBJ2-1	CASRYGGSGSYNEQFF	TGTGCCAGCAGATATGGTGGGAGTGGCTCCTACAATGAGCAGTTCTTC
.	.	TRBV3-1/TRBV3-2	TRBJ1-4	CASSQGQGRGEKLFF	TGTGCCAGCAGCCAAGGCCAGGGTAGGGGTGAAAAACTGTTTTTT
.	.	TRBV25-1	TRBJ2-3	CASSVTDTQYF	TGTGCCAGCAGCGTCACAGATACGCAGTATTTT
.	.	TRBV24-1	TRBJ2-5	CATSDLRQGGQETQYF	TGTGCCACCAGTGATTTGCGGCAGGGGGGTCAAGAGACCCAGTACTTC
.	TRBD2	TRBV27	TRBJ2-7	CASRPGLAALLSEQYF	TGTGCCAGCAGGCCGGGACTAGCGGCCCTCTTATCCGAGCAGTACTTC
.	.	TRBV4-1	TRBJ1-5	CASSQGPRSGEMGNQPQHF	TGCGCCAGCAGCCAAGGCCCGAGATCCGGTGAAATGGGCAATCAGCCCCAGCATTTT
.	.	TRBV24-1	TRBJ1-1	CATSLSGGAPASNTEAFF	TGTGCCACCAGCCTATCGGGAGGGGCCCCAGCCTCGAACACTGAAGCTTTCTTT
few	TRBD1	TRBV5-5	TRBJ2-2	CASSAGQGNIGTGELFF	TGTGCCAGCAGCGCGGGACAGGGGAATATAGGCACCGGGGAGCTGTTTTTT
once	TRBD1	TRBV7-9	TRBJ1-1	CASRGQQGAVTEAFF	TGTGCCAGCAGGGGACAACAGGGGGCGGTCACTGAAGCTTTCTTT
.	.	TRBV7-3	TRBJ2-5	CASSLSGDQETQYF	TGTGCCAGCAGCTTAAGCGGGGACCAAGAGACCCAGTACTTC
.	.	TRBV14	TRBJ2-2	CASRASANTGELFF	TGTGCCAGCAGGGCTAGCGCGAACACCGGGGAGCTGTTTTTT
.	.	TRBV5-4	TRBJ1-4	CASSRTGNEKLFF	TGTGCCAGCAGCCGCACAGGGAATGAAAAACTGTTTTTT
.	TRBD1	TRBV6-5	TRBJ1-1	CASSYEGGVAFF	TGTGCCAGCAGTTATGAAGGGGGCGTAGCTTTCTTT
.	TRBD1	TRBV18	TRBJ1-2	CASSLGQEPFYGYTF	TGTGCCAGCTCCCTCGGACAGGAACCTTTCTATGGCTACACCTTC
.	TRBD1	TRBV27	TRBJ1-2	CASRPDRDYGYTF	TGTGCCAGCAGACCTGACAGGGACTATGGCTACACCTTC
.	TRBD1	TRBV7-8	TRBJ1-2	CASSLPGQGNYGYTF	TGTGCCAGCAGCTTACCGGGACAGGGGAACTATGGCTACACCTTC
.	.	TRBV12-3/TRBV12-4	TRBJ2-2	CASSLKGHGELFF	TGTGCCAGCAGTTTAAAGGGGCACGGGGAGCTGTTTTTT
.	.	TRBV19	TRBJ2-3	CASSIQGTDTQYF	TGTGCCAGTAGTATACAGGGCACAGATACGCAGTATTTT
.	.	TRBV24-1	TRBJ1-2	CATSDRADYGYTF	TGTGCCACCAGTGACAGGGCGGACTATGGCTACACCTTC
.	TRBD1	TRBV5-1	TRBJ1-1	CASSSRSGQPMNTEAFF	TGCGCCAGCAGCTCCCGTTCGGGACAGCCCATGAACACTGAAGCTTTCTTT